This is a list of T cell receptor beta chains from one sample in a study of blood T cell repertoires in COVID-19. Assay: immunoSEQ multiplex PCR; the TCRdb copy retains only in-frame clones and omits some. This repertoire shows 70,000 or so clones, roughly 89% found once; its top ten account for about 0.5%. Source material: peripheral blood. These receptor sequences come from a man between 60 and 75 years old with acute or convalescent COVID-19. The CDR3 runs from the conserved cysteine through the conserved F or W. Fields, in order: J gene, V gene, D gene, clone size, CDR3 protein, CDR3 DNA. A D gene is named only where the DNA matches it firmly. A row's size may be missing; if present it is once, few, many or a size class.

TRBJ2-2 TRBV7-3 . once CASSPRLRGGELFF TGTGCCAGCAGCCCTAGACTCAGGGGCGGGGAGCTGTTTTTT
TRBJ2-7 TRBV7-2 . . CASSLVGYYSYEQYF TGTGCCAGCAGCTTAGTCGGCTACTACTCCTACGAGCAGTACTTC
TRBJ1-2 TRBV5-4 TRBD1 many CASRFNRGYGYTF TGTGCCAGCAGGTTTAACAGGGGCTATGGCTACACCTTC
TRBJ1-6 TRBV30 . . CAWRGDSPNSPLHF TGTGCCTGGAGGGGTGACAGTCCTAATTCACCCCTCCACTTT
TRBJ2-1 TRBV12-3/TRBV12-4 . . CASRTSSYNEQFF TGTGCCAGCAGGACTAGCTCCTACAATGAGCAGTTCTTC
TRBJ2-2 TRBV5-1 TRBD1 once CASSTRQGQNTGELFF TGCGCCAGCAGCACCCGACAGGGTCAGAACACCGGGGAGCTGTTTTTT
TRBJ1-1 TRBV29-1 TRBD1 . CSVPPGQVMNTEAFF TGCAGCGTGCCTCCGGGACAGGTCATGAACACTGAAGCTTTCTTT
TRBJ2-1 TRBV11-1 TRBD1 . CASSLARGLGNEQFF TGTGCCAGCAGCTTAGCCAGGGGGTTGGGCAATGAGCAGTTCTTC
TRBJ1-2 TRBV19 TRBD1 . CASIPGGRYGYTF TGTGCCAGTATCCCAGGGGGCCGCTATGGCTACACCTTC
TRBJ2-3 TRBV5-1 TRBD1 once CASSSGQGDYSTDTQYF TGCGCCAGCAGCTCAGGACAGGGGGATTATAGCACAGATACGCAGTATTTT
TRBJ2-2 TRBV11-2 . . CASSFEGLGTGELFF TGTGCCAGCAGCTTCGAGGGTTTGGGCACCGGGGAGCTGTTTTTT
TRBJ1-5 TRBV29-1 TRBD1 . CSVGQGGGGPQHF TGCAGCGTTGGTCAAGGGGGCGGTGGGCCCCAGCATTTT
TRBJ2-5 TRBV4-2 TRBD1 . CASSQDGSRGLEETQYF TGTGCCAGCAGCCAAGATGGGTCCAGGGGGTTGGAAGAGACCCAGTACTTC
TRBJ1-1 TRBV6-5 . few CASSPEVGEAFF TGTGCCAGCAGCCCAGAGGTTGGTGAAGCTTTCTTT
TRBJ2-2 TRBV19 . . CASSTLLNTGELFF TGTGCCAGTAGTACCCTTCTGAACACCGGGGAGCTGTTTTTT
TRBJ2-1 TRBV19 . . CASSSWRQSSYNEQFF TGTGCCAGTAGTTCGTGGCGACAGAGCTCCTACAATGAGCAGTTCTTC
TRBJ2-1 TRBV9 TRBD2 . CASSVGGLARDEQFF TGTGCCAGCAGCGTCGGTGGACTAGCGAGAGATGAGCAGTTCTTC
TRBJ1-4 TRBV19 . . CASSMRVRLAATNEKLFF TGTGCCAGTAGTATGCGGGTGCGATTGGCCGCAACTAATGAAAAACTGTTTTTT
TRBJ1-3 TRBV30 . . CAWSVFTGFGNTIYF TGTGCCTGGAGTGTCTTTACAGGGTTCGGAAACACCATATATTTT
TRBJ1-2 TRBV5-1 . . CASSLAADTYGYTF TGCGCCAGCAGCTTGGCGGCGGACACCTATGGCTACACCTTC
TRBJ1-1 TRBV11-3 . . CASSVREGRAFF TGTGCCAGCAGCGTCAGGGAGGGGCGAGCTTTCTTT
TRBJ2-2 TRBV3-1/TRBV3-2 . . CASSQVSRGGTGELFF TGTGCCAGCAGCCAAGTATCCAGGGGAGGGACCGGGGAGCTGTTTTTT
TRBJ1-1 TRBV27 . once CASSAAGLSEAFF TGTGCCAGCAGTGCCGCAGGGTTGTCTGAAGCTTTCTTT
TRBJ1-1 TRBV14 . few CASSRTGYTEAFF TGTGCCAGCAGCAGAACAGGGTACACTGAAGCTTTCTTT
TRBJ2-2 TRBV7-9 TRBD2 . CASSLVQGGNGELFF TGTGCCAGCAGCTTGGTTCAGGGAGGGAACGGGGAGCTGTTTTTT
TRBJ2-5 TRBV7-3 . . CASSLTRETQYF TGTGCCAGCAGCTTAACGAGGGAGACCCAGTACTTC
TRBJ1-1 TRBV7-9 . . CASSFSGEAFF TGTGCCAGCAGCTTTTCGGGTGAAGCTTTCTTT
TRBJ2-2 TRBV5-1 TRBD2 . CASSLRPSGNTGELFF TGCGCCAGCAGCTTGCGGCCTAGCGGAAACACCGGGGAGCTGTTTTTT
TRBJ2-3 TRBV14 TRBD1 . CASSLQTGGTDTQYF TGTGCCAGCAGCCTCCAGACAGGGGGCACAGATACGCAGTATTTT
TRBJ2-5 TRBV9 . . CASSVQGIQETQYF TGTGCCAGCAGCGTACAGGGTATCCAAGAGACCCAGTACTTC
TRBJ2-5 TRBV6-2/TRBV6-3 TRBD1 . CASSYLDRGPQETQYF TGTGCCAGCAGTTACCTGGACAGGGGGCCCCAAGAGACCCAGTACTTC
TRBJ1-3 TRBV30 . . CAWEFTGSSGNTIYF TGTGCCTGGGAATTTACAGGGAGCTCTGGAAACACCATATATTTT
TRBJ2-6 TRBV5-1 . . CASSHERGFRSSGANVLTF TGCGCCAGCAGCCACGAAAGAGGCTTTAGAAGCTCTGGGGCCAACGTCCTGACTTTC
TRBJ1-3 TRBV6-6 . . CASSTGGAGNTIYF TGTGCCAGCAGCACAGGCGGAGCTGGAAACACCATATATTTT
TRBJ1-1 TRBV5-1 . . CASSQRQGGDTEAFF TGCGCCAGCAGCCAAAGACAAGGGGGGGACACTGAAGCTTTCTTT
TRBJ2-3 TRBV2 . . CASSVLSDTQYF TGTGCCAGCAGTGTATTGTCGGATACGCAGTATTTT
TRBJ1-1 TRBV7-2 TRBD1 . CASSFTQGAYGTEAFF TGTGCCAGCAGCTTTACTCAGGGGGCTTATGGCACTGAAGCTTTCTTT
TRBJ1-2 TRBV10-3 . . CAISEYGGTYGYTF TGTGCCATCAGTGAGTACGGAGGTACCTATGGCTACACCTTC
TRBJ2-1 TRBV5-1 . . CASSLERDRDEQFF TGCGCCAGCAGCTTGGAACGGGATAGAGATGAGCAGTTCTTC
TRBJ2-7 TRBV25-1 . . CASSPRGGYEQYF TGTGCCAGCAGCCCAAGGGGCGGATACGAGCAGTACTTC
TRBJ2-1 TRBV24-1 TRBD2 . CATSEEGRAYNEQFF TGTGCCACCAGTGAGGAGGGGAGGGCCTACAATGAGCAGTTCTTC
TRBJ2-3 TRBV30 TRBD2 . CAWRVAGEVNTQYF TGTGCCTGGAGGGTGGCGGGAGAGGTGAATACGCAGTATTTT
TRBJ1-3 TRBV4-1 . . CASSQDELTGNTIYF TGCGCCAGCAGCCAAGATGAGTTAACTGGAAACACCATATATTTT
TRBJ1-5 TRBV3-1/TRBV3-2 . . CASSQVATNQPQHF TGTGCCAGCAGCCAAGTAGCGACGAATCAGCCCCAGCATTTT
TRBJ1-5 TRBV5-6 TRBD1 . CASSRQGERSNQPQHF TGTGCCAGCAGCAGACAGGGGGAGCGAAGCAATCAGCCCCAGCATTTT
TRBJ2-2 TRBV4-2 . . CASSPGGGYTGELFF TGTGCCAGCAGCCCGGGCGGCGGGTACACCGGGGAGCTGTTTTTT
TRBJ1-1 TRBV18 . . CASSQGRGTEAFF TGTGCCAGCTCACAGGGCCGGGGCACTGAAGCTTTCTTT
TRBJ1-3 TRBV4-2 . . CASSQDPTAGNTIYF TGTGCCAGCAGCCAAGATCCCACAGCTGGAAACACCATATATTTT
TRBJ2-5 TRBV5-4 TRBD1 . CASSWTGAETQYF TGTGCCAGCAGCTGGACAGGGGCAGAGACCCAGTACTTC
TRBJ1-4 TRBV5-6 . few CASSSGRRGEKLFF TGTGCCAGCAGCTCCGGGCGGAGGGGTGAAAAACTGTTTTTT